These T cell receptor beta chains were read from a single sample in a study of blood T cell repertoires in COVID-19. Only in-frame clones appear in the TCRdb table, and some are missing; sequencing was by immunoSEQ multiplex PCR. Of about 170,000 clones in the sample, approximately 91% are singletons; the top ten hold roughly 0.8%. Sequencing input: PBMCs or T cells enriched from blood (not recorded which). The receptor source for this set is a woman aged 18 to 35 who had recovered from COVID-19. Both conserved end residues are part of each CDR3. The D gene is left open where the match is weak. The size field is filled for only some rows; it gives once, few, many or a size class.

v_call: TRBV5-6; j_call: TRBJ1-2; d_call: .; clone_size: .; cdr3_aa: CASSPGGTNYGYTF; cdr3_nt: TGTGCCAGCAGCCCCGGGGGGACCAATTATGGCTACACCTTC
v_call: TRBV14; j_call: TRBJ2-7; d_call: .; clone_size: .; cdr3_aa: CASSLGRAYEQYF; cdr3_nt: TGTGCCAGCAGCCTTGGCAGGGCCTACGAGCAGTACTTC
v_call: TRBV3-1/TRBV3-2; j_call: TRBJ2-7; d_call: TRBD1; clone_size: .; cdr3_aa: CASSQTGGGYEQYF; cdr3_nt: TGTGCCAGCAGCCAAACAGGGGGTGGGTACGAGCAGTACTTC
v_call: TRBV28; j_call: TRBJ2-7; d_call: TRBD1; clone_size: few; cdr3_aa: CASSLLTGGVGYEQYF; cdr3_nt: TGTGCCAGCAGTTTACTTACAGGGGGCGTGGGCTACGAGCAGTACTTC
v_call: TRBV10-3; j_call: TRBJ2-3; d_call: TRBD2; clone_size: .; cdr3_aa: CAISESSSGRVAGTDTQYF; cdr3_nt: TGTGCCATCAGTGAGTCTTCTAGCGGGAGAGTGGCCGGCACAGATACGCAGTATTTT
v_call: TRBV19; j_call: TRBJ1-2; d_call: .; clone_size: many; cdr3_aa: CASTLTRSPNYGYTF; cdr3_nt: TGTGCCAGTACCCTCACACGGAGCCCTAACTATGGCTACACCTTC
v_call: TRBV10-3; j_call: TRBJ2-3; d_call: TRBD2; clone_size: .; cdr3_aa: CAISPRGGLAGITDTQYF; cdr3_nt: TGTGCCATCTCCCCTCGAGGGGGGCTAGCGGGTATCACAGATACGCAGTATTTT
v_call: TRBV18; j_call: TRBJ1-5; d_call: .; clone_size: .; cdr3_aa: CASSPWQDQPQHF; cdr3_nt: TGTGCCAGCTCACCCTGGCAGGATCAGCCCCAGCATTTT
v_call: TRBV18; j_call: TRBJ2-2; d_call: .; clone_size: .; cdr3_aa: CASSLLRDLVGELFF; cdr3_nt: TGTGCCAGCTCACTTCTCCGGGACTTGGTCGGGGAGCTGTTTTTT
v_call: TRBV9; j_call: TRBJ1-3; d_call: .; clone_size: .; cdr3_aa: CASSSGGDSGNTIYF; cdr3_nt: TGTGCCAGCAGCTCCGGGGGGGACTCTGGAAACACCATATATTTT
v_call: TRBV2; j_call: TRBJ2-7; d_call: TRBD2; clone_size: .; cdr3_aa: CASSESGTGTYEQYF; cdr3_nt: TGTGCCAGCAGTGAAAGCGGGACTGGGACCTACGAGCAGTACTTC
v_call: TRBV2; j_call: TRBJ1-2; d_call: .; clone_size: .; cdr3_aa: CASSEDQANVYGYTF; cdr3_nt: TGTGCCAGCAGTGAAGATCAGGCCAACGTTTATGGCTACACCTTC
v_call: TRBV15; j_call: TRBJ2-3; d_call: TRBD1; clone_size: .; cdr3_aa: CATSRGQGASRDTQYF; cdr3_nt: TGTGCCACCAGCAGGGGACAGGGGGCGTCTAGGGATACGCAGTATTTT
v_call: TRBV9; j_call: TRBJ2-3; d_call: .; clone_size: .; cdr3_aa: CASSVRGGTSTDTQYF; cdr3_nt: TGTGCCAGCAGCGTAAGGGGCGGAACTAGCACAGATACGCAGTATTTT
v_call: TRBV9; j_call: TRBJ2-2; d_call: .; clone_size: .; cdr3_aa: CASSVRSVTGELFF; cdr3_nt: TGTGCCAGCAGCGTACGGAGCGTGACCGGGGAGCTGTTTTTT
v_call: TRBV15; j_call: TRBJ2-7; d_call: TRBD1; clone_size: once; cdr3_aa: CATSRVTGQGSYEQYF; cdr3_nt: TGTGCCACCAGCAGGGTAACGGGACAGGGTTCCTACGAGCAGTACTTC
v_call: TRBV28; j_call: TRBJ2-2; d_call: TRBD2; clone_size: .; cdr3_aa: CASNPSGLNTGELFF; cdr3_nt: TGTGCCAGCAATCCTAGCGGGCTAAACACCGGGGAGCTGTTTTTT
v_call: TRBV18; j_call: TRBJ1-6; d_call: .; clone_size: .; cdr3_aa: CASSPGQHNSPLHF; cdr3_nt: TGTGCCAGCTCGCCGGGACAACATAATTCACCCCTCCACTTT
v_call: TRBV27; j_call: TRBJ2-1; d_call: .; clone_size: .; cdr3_aa: CASSFSYNEQFF; cdr3_nt: TGTGCCAGCAGTTTCAGTTACAATGAGCAGTTCTTC
v_call: TRBV25-1; j_call: TRBJ2-1; d_call: TRBD2; clone_size: .; cdr3_aa: CASSEIGAGAYNEQFF; cdr3_nt: TGTGCCAGCAGTGAAATAGGAGCGGGAGCCTACAATGAGCAGTTCTTC
v_call: TRBV2; j_call: TRBJ1-5; d_call: .; clone_size: many; cdr3_aa: CASSVERGNQPQHF; cdr3_nt: TGTGCCAGCAGTGTGGAGAGGGGCAATCAGCCCCAGCATTTT
v_call: TRBV7-2; j_call: TRBJ2-7; d_call: TRBD2; clone_size: .; cdr3_aa: CASRTSGTIDYEQYF; cdr3_nt: TGTGCCAGCAGAACGAGCGGGACGATTGACTACGAGCAGTACTTC
v_call: TRBV27; j_call: TRBJ2-2; d_call: TRBD2; clone_size: .; cdr3_aa: CASSPSGRSRYGELFF; cdr3_nt: TGTGCCAGCAGTCCTAGCGGGAGGAGCCGGTACGGGGAGCTGTTTTTT
v_call: TRBV5-5; j_call: TRBJ1-2; d_call: TRBD1; clone_size: .; cdr3_aa: CASSLEGTGGGGYTF; cdr3_nt: TGTGCCAGCAGCTTGGAAGGGACAGGCGGTGGGGGCTACACCTTC
v_call: TRBV28; j_call: TRBJ1-1; d_call: .; clone_size: few; cdr3_aa: CASSLGRYTEAFF; cdr3_nt: TGTGCCAGCAGTTTAGGGAGGTACACTGAAGCTTTCTTT
v_call: TRBV2; j_call: TRBJ2-1; d_call: TRBD2; clone_size: .; cdr3_aa: CASSELGLADEQFF; cdr3_nt: TGTGCCAGCAGTGAATTGGGACTAGCAGATGAGCAGTTCTTC
v_call: TRBV7-3; j_call: TRBJ2-7; d_call: TRBD2; clone_size: once; cdr3_aa: CASSPLAGPSYEQYF; cdr3_nt: TGTGCCAGCAGCCCCCTAGCGGGACCTTCCTACGAGCAGTACTTC
v_call: TRBV4-1; j_call: TRBJ2-3; d_call: .; clone_size: .; cdr3_aa: CASSQIRDTQYF; cdr3_nt: TGCGCCAGCAGCCAGATCAGAGATACGCAGTATTTT
v_call: TRBV6-5; j_call: TRBJ1-2; d_call: .; clone_size: .; cdr3_aa: CASIAGNGANYGYTF; cdr3_nt: TGTGCCAGCATCGCGGGGAACGGAGCTAACTATGGCTACACCTTC
v_call: TRBV2; j_call: TRBJ2-1; d_call: .; clone_size: .; cdr3_aa: CASSGYIPLF; cdr3_nt: TGTGCCAGCAGTGGATACATTCCCCTCTTC
v_call: TRBV25-1; j_call: TRBJ2-7; d_call: TRBD1; clone_size: .; cdr3_aa: CASSPGGSRDEQYF; cdr3_nt: TGTGCCAGCAGTCCAGGGGGCAGCCGGGACGAGCAGTACTTC
v_call: TRBV1; j_call: TRBJ1-1; d_call: .; clone_size: .; cdr3_aa: CTSSQGGNRSPSTNTEAFF; cdr3_nt: TGCACCAGCAGCCAAGGGGGCAACCGCAGCCCTTCAACGAACACTGAAGCTTTCTTT
v_call: TRBV4-2; j_call: TRBJ2-1; d_call: .; clone_size: .; cdr3_aa: CASSQVVGSSEYNEQFF; cdr3_nt: TGTGCCAGCAGCCAAGTAGTCGGGAGTTCGGAGTACAATGAGCAGTTCTTC
v_call: TRBV7-7; j_call: TRBJ1-4; d_call: .; clone_size: .; cdr3_aa: CASSLDPGEKLFF; cdr3_nt: TGTGCTAGCAGCTTAGACCCGGGGGAAAAACTGTTTTTT
v_call: TRBV28; j_call: TRBJ2-2; d_call: TRBD1; clone_size: .; cdr3_aa: CASSLGQEVAGELFF; cdr3_nt: TGTGCCAGCAGTTTAGGACAGGAAGTCGCCGGGGAGCTGTTTTTT
v_call: TRBV7-2; j_call: TRBJ2-5; d_call: .; clone_size: .; cdr3_aa: CASSSGSLRETQYF; cdr3_nt: TGTGCCAGCAGCTCCGGTTCCCTCCGCGAGACCCAGTACTTC
v_call: TRBV6-5; j_call: TRBJ2-6; d_call: .; clone_size: .; cdr3_aa: CASSRTGTGANVLTF; cdr3_nt: TGTGCCAGCAGTCGAACAGGAACTGGGGCCAACGTCCTGACTTTC
v_call: TRBV9; j_call: TRBJ1-2; d_call: .; clone_size: .; cdr3_aa: CASSVAGGRDGYTF; cdr3_nt: TGTGCCAGCAGCGTAGCGGGGGGCAGAGATGGCTACACCTTC
v_call: TRBV19; j_call: TRBJ1-3; d_call: TRBD1; clone_size: .; cdr3_aa: CASSGTGLPNTIYF; cdr3_nt: TGTGCCAGTTCCGGGACAGGGCTTCCTAACACCATATATTTT
v_call: TRBV29-1; j_call: TRBJ2-3; d_call: .; clone_size: .; cdr3_aa: CSIGARGGDTQYF; cdr3_nt: TGCAGCATTGGGGCCCGGGGAGGAGATACGCAGTATTTT
v_call: TRBV4-3; j_call: TRBJ1-2; d_call: TRBD1; clone_size: .; cdr3_aa: CASSQRGQLSIYGYTF; cdr3_nt: TGCGCCAGCAGCCAGCGGGGACAGCTAAGTATCTATGGCTACACCTTC
v_call: TRBV4-1; j_call: TRBJ1-1; d_call: .; clone_size: few; cdr3_aa: CASSQATFRDSKNTEAFF; cdr3_nt: TGCGCCAGCAGCCAGGCCACCTTCCGGGACTCTAAGAACACTGAAGCTTTCTTT
v_call: TRBV6-6; j_call: TRBJ1-6; d_call: .; clone_size: .; cdr3_aa: CASSRTDTSSYNSPLHF; cdr3_nt: TGTGCCAGCAGTCGGACGGACACGAGCTCCTATAATTCACCCCTCCACTTT
v_call: TRBV11-2; j_call: TRBJ1-4; d_call: .; clone_size: .; cdr3_aa: CASSLVGGAGGEKLFF; cdr3_nt: TGTGCCAGCAGCTTAGTTGGTGGGGCTGGTGGTGAAAAACTGTTTTTT
v_call: TRBV15; j_call: TRBJ2-1; d_call: TRBD1; clone_size: .; cdr3_aa: CATSSNRDRGTNEQFF; cdr3_nt: TGTGCCACCAGCAGTAACCGGGACAGGGGGACCAATGAGCAGTTCTTC
v_call: TRBV29-1; j_call: TRBJ1-2; d_call: .; clone_size: .; cdr3_aa: CSVRRGAGYGYTF; cdr3_nt: TGCAGCGTTCGACGGGGGGCTGGTTATGGCTACACCTTC
v_call: TRBV30; j_call: TRBJ2-5; d_call: TRBD2; clone_size: .; cdr3_aa: CAWRDYSGSRETQYF; cdr3_nt: TGTGCCTGGAGGGACTATAGCGGGAGTAGAGAGACCCAGTACTTC